This T cell receptor (beta chain) originates from a study of T cells in Graves' hyperthyroidism and ophthalmopathy. It was 10 ml of fresh peripheral blood that supplied the PBMCs. RNA transcripts served as the template for amplifying TCR beta CDR3 regions. The TCR CDR3 was amplified in a first-round RT-PCR using the HTBI primer set. TCRdb called the multiplex PCR reads again in MiXCR, with one record for every CDR3 protein. The data contain hundreds of thousands of distinct CDR3 sequences, around 13% of them singletons. The CDR3 spans 13 residues. The ends were cut back, 0 bases at V and 8 bases at J, with 9 bases in the middle. Germline loops: CDR1 SGHRS, CDR2 YFSETQ.

The clonotype comes from a woman in her late teens or twenties with Graves' hyperthyroidism. The sample taken for sequencing was blood. V gene TRBV5-1 combines with J gene TRBJ2-1; perhaps TRBD1 as D (5 bases). The DNA of the CDR3 is TGCGCCAGCAGCTTGGTCAGGGTCGATGAGCAGTTCTTC. It is translated as CASSLVRVDEQFF.